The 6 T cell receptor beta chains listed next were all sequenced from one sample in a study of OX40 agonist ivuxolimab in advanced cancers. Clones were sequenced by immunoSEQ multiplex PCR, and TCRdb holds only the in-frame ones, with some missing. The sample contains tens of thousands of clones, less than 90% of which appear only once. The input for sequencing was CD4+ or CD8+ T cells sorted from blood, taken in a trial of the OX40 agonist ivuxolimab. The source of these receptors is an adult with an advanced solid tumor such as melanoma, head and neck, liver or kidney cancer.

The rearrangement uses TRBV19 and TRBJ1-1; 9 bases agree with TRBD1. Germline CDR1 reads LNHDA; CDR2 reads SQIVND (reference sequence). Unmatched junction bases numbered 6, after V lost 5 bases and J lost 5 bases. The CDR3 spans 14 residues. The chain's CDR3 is CASSHTGGGTEAFF. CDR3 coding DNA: TGTGCCAGTAGTCATACAGGGGGCGGGACTGAAGCTTTCTTT.

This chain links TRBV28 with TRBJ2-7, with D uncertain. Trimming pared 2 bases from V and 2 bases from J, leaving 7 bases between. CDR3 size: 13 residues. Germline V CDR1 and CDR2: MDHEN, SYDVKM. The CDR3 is CASSLPIPYEQYF. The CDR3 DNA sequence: TGTGCCAGCAGTTTACCCATTCCCTACGAGCAGTACTTC.

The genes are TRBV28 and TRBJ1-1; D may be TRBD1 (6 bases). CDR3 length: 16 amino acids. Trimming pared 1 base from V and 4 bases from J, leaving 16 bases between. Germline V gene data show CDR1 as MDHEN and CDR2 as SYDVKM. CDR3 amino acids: CASSLSGHFLVTEAFF. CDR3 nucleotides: TGTGCCAGCAGTTTATCGGGACACTTCCTTGTCACTGAAGCTTTCTTT.

For the CDR3, the DNA is TGTGCCAGCAGCAAATCGACTAACCCGAACACCGGGGAGCTGTTTTTT. It translates to CASSKSTNPNTGELFF. The V and J genes are TRBV9 and TRBJ2-2, with D possibly TRBD2 on 5 matching bases. The ends were cut back, 4 bases at V and 0 bases at J, with 13 bases in the middle. The germline V gene encodes CDR1 SGDLS and CDR2 YYNGEE. This CDR3 region has 16 residues.

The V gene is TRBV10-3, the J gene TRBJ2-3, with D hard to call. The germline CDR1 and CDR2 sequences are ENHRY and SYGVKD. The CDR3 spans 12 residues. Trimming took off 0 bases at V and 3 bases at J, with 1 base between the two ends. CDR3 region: CAISESTDTQYF. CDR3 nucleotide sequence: TGTGCCATCAGTGAGTCGACAGATACGCAGTATTTT.

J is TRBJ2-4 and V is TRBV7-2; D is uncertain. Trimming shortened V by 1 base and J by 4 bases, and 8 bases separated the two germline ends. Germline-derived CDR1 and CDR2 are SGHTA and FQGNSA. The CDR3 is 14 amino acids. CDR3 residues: CASSLGGSKNIQYF. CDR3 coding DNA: TGTGCCAGCAGCTTAGGGGGATCGAAAAACATTCAGTACTTC.